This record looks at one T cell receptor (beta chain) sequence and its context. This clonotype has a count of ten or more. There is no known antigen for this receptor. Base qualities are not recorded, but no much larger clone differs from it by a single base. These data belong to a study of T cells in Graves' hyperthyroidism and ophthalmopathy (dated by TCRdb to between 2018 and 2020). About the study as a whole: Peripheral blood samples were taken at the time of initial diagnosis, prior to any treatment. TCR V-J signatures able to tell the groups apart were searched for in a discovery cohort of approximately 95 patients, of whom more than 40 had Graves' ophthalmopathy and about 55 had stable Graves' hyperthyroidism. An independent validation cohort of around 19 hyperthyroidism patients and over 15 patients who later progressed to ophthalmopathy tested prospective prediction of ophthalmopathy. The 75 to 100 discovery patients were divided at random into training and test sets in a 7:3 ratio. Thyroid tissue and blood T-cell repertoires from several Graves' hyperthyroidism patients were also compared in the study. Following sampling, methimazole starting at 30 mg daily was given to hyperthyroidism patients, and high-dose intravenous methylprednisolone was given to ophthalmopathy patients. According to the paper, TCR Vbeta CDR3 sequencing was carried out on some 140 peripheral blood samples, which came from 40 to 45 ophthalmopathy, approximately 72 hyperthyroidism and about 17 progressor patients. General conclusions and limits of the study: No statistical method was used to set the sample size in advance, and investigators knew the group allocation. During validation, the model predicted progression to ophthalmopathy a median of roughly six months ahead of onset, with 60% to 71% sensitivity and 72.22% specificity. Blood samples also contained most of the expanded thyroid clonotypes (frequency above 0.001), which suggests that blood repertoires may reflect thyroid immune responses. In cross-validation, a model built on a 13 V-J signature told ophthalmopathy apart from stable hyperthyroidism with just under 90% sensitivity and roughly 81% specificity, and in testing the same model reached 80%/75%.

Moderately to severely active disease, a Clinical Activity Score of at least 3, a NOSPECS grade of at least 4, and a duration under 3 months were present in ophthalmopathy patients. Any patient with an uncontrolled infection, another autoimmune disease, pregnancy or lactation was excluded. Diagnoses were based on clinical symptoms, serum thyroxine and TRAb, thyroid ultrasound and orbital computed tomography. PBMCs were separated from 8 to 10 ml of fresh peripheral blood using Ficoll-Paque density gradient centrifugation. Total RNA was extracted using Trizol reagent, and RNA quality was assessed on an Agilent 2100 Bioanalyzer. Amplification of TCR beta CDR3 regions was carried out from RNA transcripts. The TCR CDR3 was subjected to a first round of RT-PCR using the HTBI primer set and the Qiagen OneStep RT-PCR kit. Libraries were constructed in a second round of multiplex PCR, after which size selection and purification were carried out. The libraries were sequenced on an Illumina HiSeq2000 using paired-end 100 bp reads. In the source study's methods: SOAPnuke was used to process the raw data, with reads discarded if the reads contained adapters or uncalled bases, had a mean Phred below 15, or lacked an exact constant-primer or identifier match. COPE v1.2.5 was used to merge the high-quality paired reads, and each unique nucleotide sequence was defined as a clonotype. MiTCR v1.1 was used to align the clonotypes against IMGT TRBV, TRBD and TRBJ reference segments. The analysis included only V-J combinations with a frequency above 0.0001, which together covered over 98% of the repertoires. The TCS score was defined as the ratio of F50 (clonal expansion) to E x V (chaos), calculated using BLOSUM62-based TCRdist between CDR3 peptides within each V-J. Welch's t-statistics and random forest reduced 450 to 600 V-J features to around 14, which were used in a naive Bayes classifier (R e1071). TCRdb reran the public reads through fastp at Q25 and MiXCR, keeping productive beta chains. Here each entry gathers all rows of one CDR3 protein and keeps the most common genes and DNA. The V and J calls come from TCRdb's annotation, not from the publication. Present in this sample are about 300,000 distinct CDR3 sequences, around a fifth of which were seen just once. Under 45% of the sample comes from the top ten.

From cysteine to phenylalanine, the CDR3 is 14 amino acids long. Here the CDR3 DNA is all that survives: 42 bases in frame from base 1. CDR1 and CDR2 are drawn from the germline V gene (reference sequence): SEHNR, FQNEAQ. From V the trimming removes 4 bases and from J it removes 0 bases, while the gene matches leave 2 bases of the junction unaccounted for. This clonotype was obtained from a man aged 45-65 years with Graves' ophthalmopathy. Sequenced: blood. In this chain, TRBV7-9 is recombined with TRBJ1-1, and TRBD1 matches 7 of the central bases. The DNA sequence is TGTGCCAGCAGCTCGGACAGGATGAACACTGAAGCTTTCTTT. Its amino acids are CASSSDRMNTEAFF.